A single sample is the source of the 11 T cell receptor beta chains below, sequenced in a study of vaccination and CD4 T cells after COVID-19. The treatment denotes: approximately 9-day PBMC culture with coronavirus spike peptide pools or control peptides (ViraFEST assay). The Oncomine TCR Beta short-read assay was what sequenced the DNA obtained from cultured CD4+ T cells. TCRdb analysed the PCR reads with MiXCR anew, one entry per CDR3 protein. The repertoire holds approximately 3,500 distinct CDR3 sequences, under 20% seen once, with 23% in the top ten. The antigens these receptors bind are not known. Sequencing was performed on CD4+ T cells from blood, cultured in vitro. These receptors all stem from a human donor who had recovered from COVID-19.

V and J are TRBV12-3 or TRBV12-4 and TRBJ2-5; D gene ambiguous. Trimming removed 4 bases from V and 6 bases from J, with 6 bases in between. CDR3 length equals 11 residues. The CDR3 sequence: CASSSGKTQYF. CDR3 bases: TGTGCCAGCAGTTCTGGAAAGACCCAGTACTTC.

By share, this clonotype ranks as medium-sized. CDR3 region: CSVSLGGLNTGELFF. The CDR3 coding sequence is TGCAGCGTTTCTCTAGGGGGCCTAAACACCGGGGAGCTGTTTTTT. The chain recombines TRBV29-1 with TRBJ2-2; 7 nucleotides align to TRBD1. CDR1 and CDR2 from the germline V gene are SQVTM and ANQGSEA. The CDR3 length is 15 residues. Trimming took 5 bases from V and 2 from J; bases not matched to a gene: 8.

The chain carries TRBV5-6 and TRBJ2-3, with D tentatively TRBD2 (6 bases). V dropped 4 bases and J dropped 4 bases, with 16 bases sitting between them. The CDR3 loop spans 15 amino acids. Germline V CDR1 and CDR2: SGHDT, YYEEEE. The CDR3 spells CASSPLAGKSDTQYF. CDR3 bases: TGTGCCAGCAGCCCCTTGGCGGGGAAGTCAGATACGCAGTATTTT.

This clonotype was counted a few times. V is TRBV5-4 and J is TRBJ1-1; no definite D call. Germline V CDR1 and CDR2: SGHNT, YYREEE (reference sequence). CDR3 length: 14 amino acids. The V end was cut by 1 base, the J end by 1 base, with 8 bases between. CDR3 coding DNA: TGTGCCAGCAGCTTGCGGCACCAGAACACTGAAGCTTTCTTT. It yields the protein CASSLRHQNTEAFF.

CDR3: CASSPGRREKLFF. The DNA of the CDR3 is TGTGCCAGCAGCCCCGGACGAAGGGAAAAACTGTTTTTT. The V gene is TRBV5-6, the J gene TRBJ1-4; no firm D call. Germline V lookup: CDR1 SGHDT, CDR2 YYEEEE. V lost 4 bases and J lost 8, with 12 bases in between. The CDR3 is 13 residues long.

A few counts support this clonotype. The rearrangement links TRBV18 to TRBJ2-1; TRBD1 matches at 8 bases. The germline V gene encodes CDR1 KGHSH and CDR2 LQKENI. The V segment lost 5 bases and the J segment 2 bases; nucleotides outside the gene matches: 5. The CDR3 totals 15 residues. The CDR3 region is CASSGDRGTYNEQFF. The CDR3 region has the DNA TGTGCCAGCTCAGGCGACAGGGGAACCTACAATGAGCAGTTCTTC.

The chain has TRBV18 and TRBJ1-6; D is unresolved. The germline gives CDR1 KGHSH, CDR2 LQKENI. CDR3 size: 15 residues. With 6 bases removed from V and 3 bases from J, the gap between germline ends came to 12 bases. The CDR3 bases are TGTGCCAGCTCCCCAGGAACTAGCTATAATTCACCCCTCCACTTT. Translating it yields CASSPGTSYNSPLHF.

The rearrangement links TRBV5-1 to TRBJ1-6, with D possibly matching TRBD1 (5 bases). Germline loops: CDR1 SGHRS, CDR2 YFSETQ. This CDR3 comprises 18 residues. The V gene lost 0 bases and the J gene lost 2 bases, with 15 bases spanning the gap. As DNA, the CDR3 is TGCGCCAGCAGCTTGGGCTCCCGGGGGAGGCCCTATAATTCACCCCTCCACTTT. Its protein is CASSLGSRGRPYNSPLHF.

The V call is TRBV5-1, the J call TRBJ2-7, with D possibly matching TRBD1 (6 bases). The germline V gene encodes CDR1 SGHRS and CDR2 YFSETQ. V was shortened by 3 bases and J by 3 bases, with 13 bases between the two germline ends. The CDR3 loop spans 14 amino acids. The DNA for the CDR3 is TGCGCCAGCAGCTCGGGACACGGCAGCTACGAGCAGTACTTC. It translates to CASSSGHGSYEQYF.

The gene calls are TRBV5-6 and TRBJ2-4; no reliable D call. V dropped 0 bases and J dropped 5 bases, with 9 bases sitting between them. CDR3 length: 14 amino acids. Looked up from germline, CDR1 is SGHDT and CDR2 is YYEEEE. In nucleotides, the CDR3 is TGTGCCAGCAGCTTGGATTACAGAGAAAACATTCAGTACTTC. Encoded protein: CASSLDYRENIQYF.

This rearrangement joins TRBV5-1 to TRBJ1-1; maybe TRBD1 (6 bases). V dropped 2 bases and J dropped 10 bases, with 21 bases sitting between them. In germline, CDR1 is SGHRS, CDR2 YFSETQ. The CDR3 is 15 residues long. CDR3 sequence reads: CASSLDSGGQERAFF. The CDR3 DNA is TGCGCCAGCAGCTTAGACAGTGGGGGGCAGGAGCGAGCTTTCTTT. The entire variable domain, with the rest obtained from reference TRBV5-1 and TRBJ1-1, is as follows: KAGVTQTPRYLIKTRGQQVTLSCSPISGHRSVSWYQQTPGQGLQFLFEYFSETQRNKGNFPGRFSGRQFSNSRSEMNVSTLELGDSALYLCASSLDSGGQERAFFGQGTRLTVV.